These T cell receptor beta chains were read from a single sample in a study of blood T cell repertoires in COVID-19. TCRdb's table, derived via immunoSEQ multiplex PCR, lists solely in-frame clones and lacks some. The data show 50,000 to 65,000 clones, approximately 88% seen once. Specimen: peripheral blood. Every receptor here comes from a man in his fifties with active COVID-19. Both conserved end residues are part of each CDR3.

CDR3aa: CASTPRSNTEAFF
j_gene: TRBJ1-1
v_gene: TRBV6-5

CDR3aa: CASRTGVRDEQFF
j_gene: TRBJ2-1
v_gene: TRBV2

CDR3aa: CASSLFSGSGYTF
j_gene: TRBJ1-2
v_gene: TRBV27

CDR3aa: CASSLGASLAGELFF
j_gene: TRBJ2-2
v_gene: TRBV7-2

CDR3aa: CASSISSGGYYEQYF
j_gene: TRBJ2-7
v_gene: TRBV19

CDR3aa: CSVTGAFF
j_gene: TRBJ1-1
v_gene: TRBV29-1

CDR3aa: CASSYSAGVTEAFF
j_gene: TRBJ1-1
v_gene: TRBV6-2/TRBV6-3

CDR3aa: CASTTEPRGELFF
j_gene: TRBJ2-2
v_gene: TRBV12-3/TRBV12-4

CDR3aa: CASSLLSFSTGNTEAFF
j_gene: TRBJ1-1
v_gene: TRBV6-2/TRBV6-3

CDR3aa: CASSNGQEGYGYTF
j_gene: TRBJ1-2
v_gene: TRBV5-1

CDR3aa: CASSYSGQGLAEQYF
j_gene: TRBJ2-7
v_gene: TRBV6-5

CDR3aa: CASSFKYF
j_gene: TRBJ2-3
v_gene: TRBV12-3/TRBV12-4